The present TCR beta chain was sequenced within a study of regulatory T cells in long-lasting Graves disease. The sample's time point: newly diagnosed GD, antithyroid drugs for less than 3 months. The authors made the TCR library using RNA they extracted from PBMCs. This clonotype was detected ten times or more. Arm-PCR with iRepertoire HTBI primers amplified the CDR3 regions for these TCR beta libraries. TCRdb reprocessed the multiplex PCR reads via MiXCR and lists one record per CDR3 protein. The data show fewer than 500,000 distinct CDR3 sequences, with 15% to 20% seen just once and 9.5% to 15% held by the top ten. Germline loops: CDR1 DFQATT, CDR2 SNEGSKA (reference sequence). This CDR3 comprises 19 residues. The V and J ends lost 3 bases and 0 bases, in that order; junction bases with no gene match: 8. Another study also made use of these data, one on T cells in Graves' hyperthyroidism and ophthalmopathy. That work states: These patients, aged 18 to 65, had recently diagnosed hyperthyroidism lasting under 2 months. In the blood, most expanded thyroid clonotypes above 0.001 appeared as well.

The receptor's source is a man aged 40-50 years with Graves disease. The sample here was peripheral blood mononuclear cells (PBMCs), taken at new diagnosis, from a patient treated with antithyroid drugs. J is TRBJ2-1 and V is TRBV20-1, with 16 bases matching TRBD2. CDR3 in amino acids: CSARLGTSGRGGSYNEQFF. The CDR3 coding sequence is TGCAGTGCTAGGCTCGGGACTAGCGGGAGGGGAGGCTCCTACAATGAGCAGTTCTTC.